The present TCR beta chain was sequenced within a study of identical twins. Study-level points and caveats: Out-of-frame alpha sequences common to twins exhibited an excess of low generation probability.

Note on this clonotype: Its specificity is not known.

TCRdb reanalysed the 5' RACE reads using MiXCR and keeps one entry per CDR3 protein. The sample records about 900,000 distinct CDR3 sequences, about 12% being singletons. V lost 1 base, J lost 3 bases, and 14 bases lay in between. The CDR3 is made up of 15 amino acids. The germline CDR1 and CDR2 sequences are SGHRS and YFSETQ. These data also featured in a second study, about yellow fever vaccine responses in identical twins. As that report states: On the reported evidence, twins' vaccine T cell responses seemed partly convergent and partly personalized.

Sequenced material: PBMCs. This TCR was sampled from a woman aged 18 to 35 in good health. This sequence joins TRBV5-1 and TRBJ2-7; D gene ambiguous. The chain's CDR3 is CASSLRPARSYEQYF. The CDR3 region has the DNA TGCGCCAGCAGCTTGAGACCCGCGCGTAGCTACGAGCAGTACTTC.